This TCR beta chain was documented in a study of T cells in Graves' hyperthyroidism and ophthalmopathy. The sample holds a few counts of this clonotype. Its antigen is still unknown. Subjects with ophthalmopathy showed a Clinical Activity Score no lower than 3, a NOSPECS grade no lower than 4, and a duration shorter than 3 months. Authors of the study amplified TCR beta CDR3 regions from RNA transcripts. TCR CDR3 regions were first amplified by RT-PCR with HTBI primers. TCRdb re-called the multiplex PCR reads with MiXCR, one entry per CDR3 protein. The data contain 500,000 to 650,000 distinct CDR3 sequences, approximately 20% of them singletons. Looked up from germline, CDR1 is ENHRY and CDR2 is SYGVKD. The CDR3 is made up of 12 amino acids. Trimming stripped 0 bases from V and 4 bases from J, with 3 bases between. Study conclusions and caveats: Model-based prediction identified ophthalmopathy a median roughly 6.1 months prior to its onset. The blood repertoire included most of the expanded thyroid clonotypes above 0.001.

Sequencing input: blood. The TCR sequence derives from a middle-aged man with Graves' ophthalmopathy. The V gene is TRBV10-3, the J gene TRBJ2-5; the D is unclear. As DNA, the CDR3 is TGTGCCATCAGTGAGTCCTTAGAGACCCAGTACTTC. It is translated as CAISESLETQYF.